These 11 T cell receptor beta chains came from one sample sequenced in a study of T cells after yellow fever vaccination. In TCRdb, the 5' RACE reads were re-called with MiXCR into one record per CDR3 protein. Counted here are a few hundred thousand distinct CDR3 sequences, roughly 4.3% occurring once; the ten biggest clones make up about 24%. The specimen was PBMCs, collected 5 days after the yellow fever booster vaccination. The source is a man in his late teens or twenties who received the YFV17D yellow fever vaccine.

The sample holds many counts of this clonotype. J is TRBJ1-2 and V is TRBV29-1; TRBD1 matches 8 bases. The V segment lost 7 bases and the J segment 7 bases; nucleotides outside the gene matches: 5. Germline CDR1 and CDR2: SQVTM and ANQGSEA. The length of the CDR3 is 11 residues. As DNA, the CDR3 is TGCAGCGAGGGACAGGAGGGTGGCTACACCTTC. Amino acid sequence: CSEGQEGGYTF.

This clonotype showed up just a few times. The chain is built from TRBV7-8 and TRBJ2-2, with D perhaps TRBD1 (5 bases). Germline CDR1 reads SGHVS; CDR2 reads FQNEAQ. Trimming cost V 4 bases and J 12 bases, with 15 bases left between them. The CDR3 is 13 residues long. This CDR3 is CASSWEALGQLFF. For the CDR3, the DNA is TGTGCCAGCAGCTGGGAAGCTTTGGGGCAGCTGTTTTTT.

The rearrangement uses TRBV7-9 and TRBJ2-6; 9 bases are shared with TRBD1. CDR1 and CDR2 from the germline V gene are SEHNR and FQNEAQ (reference sequence). The CDR3 is 17 amino acids. With 11 bases clipped from V and 4 bases from J, the junction kept 15 bases outside the gene matches. DNA of the CDR3: TGTGCCCTGAAGGGGACAGGGCGTATTTCGGGGGCCAACGTCCTGACTTTC. Amino acids: CALKGTGRISGANVLTF.

This chain uses TRBV4-3 with TRBJ1-2; 11 bases align to TRBD1. In germline, CDR1 is LGHNA, CDR2 YSLEER. CDR3 length: 16 residues. The V and J ends lost 3 bases and 7 bases, in that order; junction bases with no gene match: 10. CDR3 amino acids: CASSHAVGQGVAGYTF. The CDR3 nucleotides read TGCGCCAGCAGCCACGCAGTGGGACAGGGGGTGGCTGGCTACACCTTC.

This clonotype was seen repeatedly, ten times or more. V is TRBV27 and J is TRBJ2-2; D possibly corresponds to TRBD2 (6 bases). Germline lookup yields CDR1 MNHEY and CDR2 SMNVEV (reference sequence). The CDR3 is 13 residues long. With 3 bases removed from V and 6 bases from J, the gap between germline ends came to 8 bases. Here the CDR3 reads CASSFGGSGELFF. Written as DNA, the CDR3 is TGTGCCAGCAGTTTTGGGGGGTCCGGGGAGCTGTTTTTT.

In nucleotides, the CDR3 is TGTGCCAGCAGCTCTCGGACAGGGACCGGCTACACCTTC. Translated: CASSSRTGTGYTF. This chain joins TRBV7-2 and TRBJ1-2; TRBD1 agrees at 8 bases. This CDR3 is built from 13 residues. V lost 4 bases to trimming and J lost 8 bases; unmatched junction nucleotides: 6. Looked up from germline, CDR1 is SGHTA and CDR2 is FQGNSA.

A few counts support this clonotype. The chain is built from TRBV20-1 and TRBJ1-6; tentatively, D is TRBD1 (6 bases). V dropped 4 bases and J dropped 10 bases, with 14 bases sitting between them. There are 13 residues in the CDR3. Germline CDR1 DFQATT, CDR2 SNEGSKA (reference sequence). CDR3 nucleotide sequence: TGCAGTGCTACTACAGGGACCGGGTCACCCCTCCACTTT. Protein: CSATTGTGSPLHF.

This clonotype was observed many times. The chain is built from TRBV10-3 and TRBJ2-7, with D perhaps TRBD1 or TRBD2 (6 bases each). Germline V gene lookup returns CDR1 ENHRY and CDR2 SYGVKD. The CDR3 extends over 13 amino acids. With 10 bases removed from V and 6 bases from J, the gap between germline ends came to 19 bases. CDR3 residues: CATQEEGDGEQYV. The CDR3 DNA reads TGTGCCACCCAGGAGGAGGGGGATGGCGAGCAGTACGTC.

This clonotype appeared a few times. The V and J genes are TRBV2 and TRBJ2-6; tentative D call: TRBD1 (5 bases). Germline assignment: CDR1 SNHLY and CDR2 FYNNEI. Trimming cost V 1 base and J 0 bases, with 10 bases left between them. The CDR3 totals 17 residues. The CDR3 protein is CASSEGGSSSGANVLTF. CDR3 DNA: TGTGCCAGCAGTGAAGGGGGCAGCTCCTCTGGGGCCAACGTCCTGACTTTC.

This clonotype was recorded a few times. The CDR3 region is CASTLTVKGTDTQYF. In DNA, the CDR3 is TGCGCCAGCACTCTGACCGTTAAAGGCACAGATACGCAGTATTTT. This chain uses TRBV4-3 with TRBJ2-3; no firm D call. The CDR3 loop spans 15 amino acids. Trimming stripped 7 bases from V and 1 base from J, with 15 bases between. Germline V gene sequence: CDR1 LGHNA, CDR2 YSLEER.

In its sample, this clonotype was seen a few times. The chain uses TRBV7-8 and TRBJ1-6; D not certain. The CDR3 totals 13 residues. Trimming shortened V by 2 bases and J by 10 bases, and 9 bases separated the two germline ends. The germline V gene has CDR1 SGHVS and CDR2 FQNEAQ. For the CDR3, the DNA is TGTGCCAGCAGCTTACAGCAGAACTCACCCCTCCACTTT. Amino acids: CASSLQQNSPLHF.